The entry below describes one T cell receptor (beta chain). What it binds is not known. The data were obtained in a study of siplizumab effects on memory and regulatory T cells. Study results and caveats: Mappable alloreactive CD4+ clones averaged approximately 62% Treg-derived with siplizumab versus 26.9% in controls. Researchers could map only a minor fraction of alloreactive clones to unstimulated subsets. The study found that siplizumab significantly reduced alloreactive sequences traceable to unstimulated CD4+ memory cells.

Germline V lookup: CDR1 SEHNR, CDR2 FQNEAQ (reference sequence). This CDR3 is built from 15 residues. J was trimmed by 6 bases and V by 0 bases; bases with no gene match: 3. TCR templates numbering about 10^5 were assayed per sample. Sequencing used immunoSEQ multiplex PCR; TCRdb keeps in-frame clones, though not all of them. The sample has over 70,000 clones, roughly 94% seen once. Sequencing was performed on CD8+ T cells sorted from blood. This chain joins TRBV7-9 and TRBJ1-5; 9 bases match TRBD1. The receptor was isolated from a human donor in good health. The chain's CDR3 is CASSLAGTGFQPQHF. CDR3 nucleotides: TGTGCCAGCAGCTTAGCCGGGACAGGGTTTCAGCCCCAGCATTTT.